This TCR beta chain was sequenced for a study of immune cell composition in non-small cell lung cancer. Background on the study: Histologic subtype was mainly adenocarcinoma or squamous cell carcinoma.

The protocol was immunoSEQ multiplex PCR, while the TCRdb copy is restricted to in-frame clones and leaves out a portion. The sample shows about 7,500 clones, about 72% of them seen only once. The germline V and J ends were trimmed by 0 bases and 2 bases, with 15 bases remaining between them. Germline V gene lookup returns CDR1 ENHRY and CDR2 SYGVKD. CDR3 length equals 17 residues. Study-wide points: Lung adenocarcinomas had lower top 10 clone scores and clonality than squamous tumours.

This clone was detected only once. Its antigen is not identified. The sequence was collected from a human donor with non-small cell lung cancer. The chain carries TRBV10-3 and TRBJ2-3; possibly TRBD2 for D (7 bases). The sequenced material came from lung tumor tissue. The CDR3 DNA sequence: TGTGCCATCAGTGAGTCTGGGGGGCGGGAGTTCACAGATACGCAGTATTTT. It codes for CAISESGGREFTDTQYF.